A single sample is the source of the 30 T cell receptor beta chains below, sequenced in a study of blood T cells in healthy people across ages. A second PCR of 7 to 11 cycles used a sample-barcoded 5' primer and a J-beta primer mix. TCRdb fed the 5' RACE reads into MiXCR, producing one record per CDR3 protein. The repertoire consists of 760,000 or so distinct CDR3 sequences, with roughly 25% occurring once and the leading ten covering just under 9.5%. This sample was also put to use in a study of T cells of mothers and their children.

The material sequenced was blood. Receptors originate from a boy aged 5-17 years in good health.

The V call is TRBV20-1, the J call TRBJ2-1; 8 bases match TRBD2. Unmatched junction bases numbered 8, after V lost 0 bases and J lost 7 bases. Germline V CDR1 and CDR2: DFQATT, SNEGSKA (reference sequence). There are 15 residues in the CDR3. The CDR3 sequence is CSAREGTGGGNEQFF. The CDR3 region has the DNA TGCAGTGCTAGAGAGGGGACGGGAGGGGGAAATGAGCAGTTCTTC.

V is TRBV15 and J is TRBJ1-3, with D maybe TRBD1 (5 bases). V lost 4 bases and J lost 0, with 7 bases in between. This CDR3 has 14 amino acids. Germline lookup yields CDR1 LNHNV and CDR2 YYDKDF (reference sequence). CDR3 amino acids: CATSNGASGNTIYF. The CDR3 DNA sequence: TGTGCCACCAGCAACGGGGCCTCTGGAAACACCATATATTTT.

The chain carries TRBV20-1 and TRBJ2-1, with 10 bases lining up with TRBD1. J lost 3 bases, V lost 6 bases, and 8 bases had no gene match. CDR1 DFQATT and CDR2 SNEGSKA come from the germline V gene (reference sequence). This CDR3 has 15 residues. Here the CDR3 reads CSARPWDRGYNEQFF. The CDR3 DNA follows: TGCAGTGCCCGCCCGTGGGACAGGGGCTACAATGAGCAGTTCTTC.

The chain employs TRBV3-1 and TRBJ2-3; no reliable D call. This CDR3 region has 17 residues. The V end was cut by 0 bases, the J end by 0 bases, with 13 bases between. The germline V gene encodes CDR1 LGHDT and CDR2 YNNKEL (reference sequence). The CDR3 loop is CASSQEGFRVSTDTQYF. The CDR3, as DNA: TGTGCCAGCAGCCAAGAAGGTTTTAGAGTTAGCACAGATACGCAGTATTTT.

There are a few counts of this clonotype. V gene TRBV4-1 combines with J gene TRBJ2-5; 10 bases fit TRBD2. CDR3 size: 16 residues. V dropped 3 bases and J dropped 3; count of bases not matched to a gene: 7. In germline, CDR1 is MGHRA, CDR2 YSYEKL. This CDR3 is CASSHQLAGLKETQYF. DNA of the CDR3: TGCGCCAGCAGCCACCAACTAGCGGGACTGAAAGAGACCCAGTACTTC.

This clonotype turned up a few times. The rearrangement joins TRBV18 to TRBJ2-3; 7 bases align to TRBD1. Germline trimming cut 4 bases from V and 0 bases from J; bases unmatched to any gene: 10. The germline V gene encodes CDR1 KGHSH and CDR2 LQKENI. This CDR3 has 17 residues. CDR3 bases: TGTGCCAGCTCACTAACGGGACAGCTATCAAGCACAGATACGCAGTATTTT. It translates to CASSLTGQLSSTDTQYF.

Worth noting for this clonotype: One end of the junction is discordant with germline, which a read error may explain. V is TRBV27 and J is TRBJ2-7; D call uncertain. The germline CDR1 and CDR2 sequences are MNHEY and SMNVEV (reference sequence). The CDR3 runs 15 residues. Here the CDR3 DNA reads TGTGCCAGTAGTTCGGAGTTGAGCCCCACCTACGAGCAGTACTTC. Translated: CASSSELSPTYEQYF.

This clonotype was found a few times. The CDR3 here is CASRMEGYEQYF. CDR3 DNA sequence: TGTGCCAGCAGGATGGAGGGCTACGAGCAGTACTTC. The rearrangement links TRBV6-7 to TRBJ2-7, with D possibly matching TRBD2 (6 bases). TRBV6-7 has ORF status, its function being uncertain. The CDR3 consists of 12 residues. With 6 bases removed from V and 3 bases from J, the gap between germline ends came to 9 bases.

The chain recombines TRBV5-1 with TRBJ2-5, with a weak D call TRBD2 (5 bases). This CDR3 has 16 amino acids. Germline CDR1 is SGHRS and CDR2 is YFSETQ. The V end lost 0 bases, the J end lost 4 bases, and 16 bases lay between the germline ends. CDR3 sequence (DNA): TGCGCCAGCAGCTTGGGAGAGCGGAACCACGGAGAGACCCAGTACTTC. Protein sequence: CASSLGERNHGETQYF. Full variable domain (rest looked up from reference TRBV5-1 and TRBJ2-5): KAGVTQTPRYLIKTRGQQVTLSCSPISGHRSVSWYQQTPGQGLQFLFEYFSETQRNKGNFPGRFSGRQFSNSRSEMNVSTLELGDSALYLCASSLGERNHGETQYFGPGTRLLVL.

This clonotype has a handful of counts. This sequence joins TRBV14 and TRBJ1-2; D possibly corresponds to TRBD1 (5 bases). This CDR3 has 13 amino acids. Trimming stripped 3 bases from V and 8 bases from J, with 13 bases between. Germline CDR1 and CDR2: SGHDN and FVKESK. The DNA of the CDR3 is TGTGCCAGCAGCCATAAGACAGAGAGAGGCTACACCTTC. Its translation: CASSHKTERGYTF.

About this clonotype itself: This CDR3 is missing its conserved last phenylalanine or tryptophan, likely due to a read error. V usage is TRBV18 and J usage is TRBJ1-1, with a weak D call TRBD1 (6 bases). V lost 3 bases, J lost 4 bases, and 9 bases lay in between. Germline CDR1 and CDR2: KGHSH and LQKENI. The CDR3 runs to 13 residues. In DNA, the CDR3 is TGTGCCAGCTCACCGGGGGCAGGCACTGAAGCTTTCATT. It encodes CASSPGAGTEAFI.

This clonotype has just a few counts. The chain combines TRBV29-1 with TRBJ2-1, with D unclear. In germline, CDR1 is SQVTM, CDR2 ANQGSEA. V was cut by 4 bases and J by 7 bases, with 17 bases left in between. The CDR3 length is 14 residues. CDR3 DNA: TGCAGCGTTGTCGACGGGCGGAGTCGGAATGAGCAGTTCTTC. It is translated as CSVVDGRSRNEQFF.

This clonotype has a handful of counts. This could be a read error, since a much larger clone is one nucleotide away. The chain couples TRBV7-3 to TRBJ2-3; D might be TRBD1 (5 bases). This CDR3 has 13 residues. Germline V gene lookup returns CDR1 SGHTA and CDR2 FQGTGA. The CDR3 nucleotides read TGTTCCAGCAGCTTACAGGTCGGAGATACGCAGTATTTT. Amino acids: CSSSLQVGDTQYF.

This clonotype showed up just a few times. The CDR3 bases are TGTGCCAGCCGAGGAGACCTCGGCGAGCAGTACTTC. Amino acid sequence: CASRGDLGEQYF. The J gene is TRBJ2-7, the V gene TRBV28; the D is unclear. This CDR3 comprises 12 residues. Germline CDR1 reads MDHEN; CDR2 reads SYDVKM. Trimming took off 8 bases at V and 6 bases at J, with 14 bases between the two ends.

The chain links TRBV27 to TRBJ2-5; 7 bases map to TRBD2. Germline lookup yields CDR1 MNHEY and CDR2 SMNVEV (reference sequence). CDR3 length: 17 amino acids. The V and J ends lost 4 bases and 5 bases, in that order; junction bases with no gene match: 16. DNA for the CDR3: TGTGCCAGCAGTTCCTCCCCCGGGGGGACGTGTTTTGAGACCCAGTACTTC. It is translated as CASSSSPGGTCFETQYF.

Here the CDR3 reads CATSDVGTPTSSYNEQFF. As DNA, the CDR3 is TGTGCCACCAGTGACGTAGGGACTCCAACGAGCTCCTACAATGAGCAGTTCTTC. The chain uses TRBV24-1 and TRBJ2-5, with D possibly being TRBD2 (6 bases). The J call is uncertain, as TRBJ2-1 better fits the DNA end. This CDR3 spans 18 amino acids. CDR1 is KGHDR and CDR2 is SFDVKD in the germline V gene.

The gene calls are TRBV5-8 and TRBJ2-3; no firm D call. Germline lookup yields CDR1 SGHTS and CDR2 YDEGEE. V was shortened by 4 bases and J by 0 bases, with 12 bases between the two germline ends. This CDR3 has 15 residues. The CDR3 loop is CASSPSGRSTDTQYF. CDR3 sequence (DNA): TGTGCCAGCAGCCCATCGGGTAGAAGCACAGATACGCAGTATTTT.

This clonotype has a handful of counts. The chain couples TRBV5-6 to TRBJ1-1; 10 positions match TRBD1. CDR3 length: 17 residues. CDR1 and CDR2 from the germline V gene are SGHDT and YYEEEE. V was clipped by 3 bases and J by 4 bases; unmatched bases: 12. CDR3 coding DNA: TGTGCCAGCAGCTGGCCGGGACAGGGGACCCCCTTCACTGAAGCTTTCTTT. It yields the protein CASSWPGQGTPFTEAFF.

The rearrangement uses TRBV28 and TRBJ2-5, with 9 bases that match TRBD2. This CDR3 spans 15 amino acids. Germline CDR1 and CDR2: MDHEN and SYDVKM. With V trimmed by 5 bases and J by 5 bases, 9 bases remained unmatched. The CDR3 nucleotides are TGTGCCAGCAGTCTAATAGCGGGAGAGTACGAGACCCAGTACTTC. Encoded protein: CASSLIAGEYETQYF.

This clonotype came up a few times. The gene calls are TRBV6-1 and TRBJ2-4; D not resolved. This CDR3 contains 15 residues. V was trimmed by 3 bases and J by 0 bases, leaving 9 bases between them. Germline lookup yields CDR1 MNHNS and CDR2 SASEGT. The CDR3 loop reads CASSEGRLAKNIQYF. CDR3 coding DNA: TGTGCCAGCAGTGAGGGAAGACTAGCCAAAAACATTCAGTACTTC.

This clonotype was recorded at least ten times. The rearrangement uses TRBV4-2 and TRBJ2-5; D is possibly TRBD2 (6 bases). V was pared by 2 bases and J by 4 bases, with 11 bases between. This CDR3 is 14 amino acids long. In germline, CDR1 is LGHNA, CDR2 YNFKEQ. Here the CDR3 DNA reads TGTGCCAGCAGCCAACCCGGGAGAGGAGAGACCCAGTACTTC. This gives the protein CASSQPGRGETQYF.

The sample holds a few counts of this clonotype. The chain joins TRBV12-3 or TRBV12-4 to TRBJ2-7; 10 bases are shared with TRBD2. The V segment lost 6 bases and the J segment 4 bases; nucleotides outside the gene matches: 27. The CDR3 is made up of 21 amino acids. CDR3 sequence: CASSRTGGLVISGGTAYEQYF. The CDR3 DNA is TGTGCCAGCAGCCGAACAGGGGGTTTGGTAATTAGCGGGGGGACCGCTTACGAGCAGTACTTC.

The V call is TRBV20-1, the J call TRBJ2-1, with 7 nucleotides matching TRBD1. The J call could be wrong; TRBJ2-7 is a better fit for the DNA end. Germline CDR1 is DFQATT and CDR2 is SNEGSKA (reference sequence). The CDR3 totals 14 residues. The CDR3 DNA is TGCAGTGCCCAATCGACCACAGGGGATTACGAGCAGTACTTC. This encodes CSAQSTTGDYEQYF.

V usage is TRBV19 and J usage is TRBJ2-7, with 9 bases aligning to TRBD1. The CDR3 is made up of 15 amino acids. V shed 6 bases and J 4 bases; nucleotides not matched to a gene: 10. Germline V gene lookup returns CDR1 LNHDA and CDR2 SQIVND (reference sequence). The CDR3 coding sequence is TGTGCCAGTAGCCAGCCGGGACAGGGAACATACGAGCAGTACTTC. The encoded protein is CASSQPGQGTYEQYF.

The rearrangement uses TRBV7-9 and TRBJ1-2; D unresolved. The ends were cut back, 0 bases at V and 3 bases at J, with 8 bases in the middle. Germline assignment: CDR1 SEHNR and CDR2 FQNEAQ (reference sequence). The CDR3 covers 14 residues. The CDR3 reads CASSLAPPDYGYTF. DNA for the CDR3: TGTGCCAGCAGCTTAGCCCCCCCGGACTATGGCTACACCTTC.

The V gene is TRBV18, the J gene TRBJ2-5; 7 bases align to TRBD2. The J call may be in error: the DNA end matches TRBJ2-7 better. The CDR3 extends over 15 amino acids. Germline loops: CDR1 KGHSH, CDR2 LQKENI. The DNA of the CDR3 is TGTGCCAGCTCACCCGGACCAGCGGGGTCCTACGAGCAGTACTTC. Translation gives CASSPGPAGSYEQYF.

This sequence joins TRBV20-1 and TRBJ2-5; 7 nucleotides agree with TRBD2. V was pared by 6 bases and J by 2 bases, with 12 bases of the junction left unmatched. This CDR3 comprises 15 residues. CDR1 is DFQATT, CDR2 SNEGSKA, per germline (reference sequence). CDR3 residues: CSATYTGTIQETQYF. For the CDR3, the DNA is TGCAGTGCAACATACACCGGGACTATACAAGAGACCCAGTACTTC.

This clonotype was counted between two and nine times. The rearrangement links TRBV2 to TRBJ2-5; 7 nucleotides line up with TRBD1. The end of the DNA fits TRBJ2-7 better, so the J call may be wrong. This CDR3 is 12 amino acids long. Germline CDR1 and CDR2: SNHLY and FYNNEI. CDR3 sequence reads: CASREQGYEQYF. The CDR3 nucleotides are TGTGCCAGCAGAGAACAGGGGTACGAGCAGTACTTC.

In its sample, this clonotype was seen a few times. V gene TRBV6-5 combines with J gene TRBJ2-5; D remains ambiguous. The ends were cut back, 8 bases at V and 6 bases at J, with 13 bases in the middle. CDR3 size: 12 residues. Germline CDR1 is MNHEY and CDR2 is SVGAGI. CDR3 sequence: CASAGVGKTQYF. CDR3 nucleotide sequence: TGTGCCAGCGCTGGGGTTGGAAAGACCCAGTACTTC.

This rearrangement joins TRBV5-1 to TRBJ1-5; the match to TRBD1 covers 9 bases. The CDR3 runs to 15 residues. Germline V CDR1 and CDR2: SGHRS, YFSETQ. Germline trimming cut 3 bases from V and 6 bases from J; bases unmatched to any gene: 7. CDR3 amino acids: CASSSGDREGQPQHF. CDR3 DNA: TGCGCCAGCAGCTCGGGGGACAGGGAGGGTCAGCCCCAGCATTTT.